This TCR beta chain derives from a study of T cell responses to AZD1222 COVID-19 vaccine. Produced via immunoSEQ multiplex PCR; TCRdb's table is partial and in-frame only. The top ten clones hold more than 12% of a sample with approximately 70,000 clones, about 80% of them seen once. The junction had 10 bases not matched to a gene; V was cut back by 6 bases and J by 9 bases. The CDR3 totals 14 residues. Germline values: CDR1 MNHEY, CDR2 SVGEGT. Specimen: peripheral blood, collected 28 days after the second AZD1222 dose. The TCR was taken from an adult who received the AZD1222 COVID-19 vaccine. This sequence joins TRBV6-2 or TRBV6-3 and TRBJ2-1, with 8 bases that match TRBD2. The CDR3 protein is CASSRNIGGGEQFF. As DNA, the CDR3 is TGTGCCAGCAGCCGAAATATCGGGGGGGGTGAGCAGTTCTTC.